Sequencing of this T cell receptor beta chain was carried out in a study of OX40 agonist ivuxolimab in advanced cancers. Broader study findings: At doses 0.1 to 3.0 mg/kg, CD4+ and CD8+ clones expanded. Among T cells, CD8+ cells averaged more expanded clones than CD4+ cells.

As for this clone: Its antigen is currently unknown.

Sequenced by immunoSEQ multiplex PCR; TCRdb stores in-frame clones only, minus some. The table lists just over 50,000 clones, roughly 84% of them singletons. This receptor was obtained from an adult with an advanced solid tumor such as melanoma, head and neck, liver or kidney cancer. The specimen was CD4+ or CD8+ T cells sorted from blood, collected in a trial of the OX40 agonist ivuxolimab.

The CDR3 DNA follows: TGTGCCAGCAGCGTAGCCACTAGCGACTACGAGCAGTACTTC. Translating gives CASSVATSDYEQYF. The chain recombines TRBV9 with TRBJ2-7, with TRBD2 matching over 7 bases. The trim removed 0 bases at V and 3 bases at J, leaving 3 bases unmatched. The CDR3 is made up of 14 amino acids. Germline values: CDR1 SGDLS, CDR2 YYNGEE. The full variable domain, rest sourced from reference TRBV9 and TRBJ2-7, is DSGVTQTPKHLITATGQRVTLRCSPRSGDLSVYWYQQSLDQGLQFLIQYYNGEERAKGNILERFSAQQFPDLHSELNLSSLELGDSALYFCASSVATSDYEQYFGPGTRLTVT.